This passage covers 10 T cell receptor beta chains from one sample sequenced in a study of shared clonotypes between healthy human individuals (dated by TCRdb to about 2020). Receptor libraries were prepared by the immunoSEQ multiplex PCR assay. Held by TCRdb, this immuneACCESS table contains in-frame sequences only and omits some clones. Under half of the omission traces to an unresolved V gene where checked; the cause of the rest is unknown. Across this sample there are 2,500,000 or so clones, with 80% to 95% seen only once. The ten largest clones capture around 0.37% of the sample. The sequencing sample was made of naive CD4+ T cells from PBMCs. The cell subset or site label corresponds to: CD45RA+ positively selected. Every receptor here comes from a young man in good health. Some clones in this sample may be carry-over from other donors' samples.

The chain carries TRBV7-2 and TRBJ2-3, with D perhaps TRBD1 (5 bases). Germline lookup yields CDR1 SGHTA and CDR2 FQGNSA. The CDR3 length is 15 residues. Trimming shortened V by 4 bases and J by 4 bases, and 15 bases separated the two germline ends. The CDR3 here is CASSSLPRGADTQYF. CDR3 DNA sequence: TGTGCCAGCAGCTCCCTCCCTAGGGGCGCAGATACGCAGTATTTT.

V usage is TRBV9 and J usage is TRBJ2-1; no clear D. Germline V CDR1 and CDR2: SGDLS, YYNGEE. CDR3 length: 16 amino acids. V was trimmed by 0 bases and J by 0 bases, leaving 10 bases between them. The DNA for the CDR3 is TGTGCCAGCAGCGTAGGGGCCAGCTTCTCCTACAATGAGCAGTTCTTC. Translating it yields CASSVGASFSYNEQFF.

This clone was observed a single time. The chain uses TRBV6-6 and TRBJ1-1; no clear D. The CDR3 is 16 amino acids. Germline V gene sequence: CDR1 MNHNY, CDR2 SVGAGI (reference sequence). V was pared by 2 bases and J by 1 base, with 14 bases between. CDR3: CASSYTLGGRNTEAFF. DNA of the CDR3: TGTGCCAGCAGTTACACACTGGGAGGGAGGAACACTGAAGCTTTCTTT.

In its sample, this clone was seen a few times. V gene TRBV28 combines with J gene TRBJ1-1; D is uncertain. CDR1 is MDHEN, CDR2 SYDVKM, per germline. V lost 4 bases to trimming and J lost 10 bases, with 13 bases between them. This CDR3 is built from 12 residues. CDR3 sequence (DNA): TGTGCCAGCAGTTCCCCAACTCTAGGAGCTTTCTTT. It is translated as CASSSPTLGAFF. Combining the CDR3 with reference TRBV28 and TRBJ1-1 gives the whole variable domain DVKVTQSSRYLVKRTGEKVFLECVQDMDHENMFWYRQDPGLGLRLIYFSYDVKMKEKGDIPEGYSVSREKKERFSLILESASTNQTSMYLCASSSPTLGAFFGQGTRLTVV.

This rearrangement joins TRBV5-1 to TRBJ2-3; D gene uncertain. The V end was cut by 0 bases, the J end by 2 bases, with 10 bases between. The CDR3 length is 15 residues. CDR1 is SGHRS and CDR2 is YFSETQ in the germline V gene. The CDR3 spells CASSLATSATDTQYF. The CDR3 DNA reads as TGCGCCAGCAGCTTGGCGACGTCGGCCACAGATACGCAGTATTTT.

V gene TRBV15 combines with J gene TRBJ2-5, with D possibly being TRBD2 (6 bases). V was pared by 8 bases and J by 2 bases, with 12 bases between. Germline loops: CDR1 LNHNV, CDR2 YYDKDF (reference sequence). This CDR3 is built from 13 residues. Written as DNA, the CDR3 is TGTGCCACCTCGTACGGGAGACAAGAGACCCAGTACTTC. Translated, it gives CATSYGRQETQYF.

The CDR3 is CASSLGSTGNTIYF. The CDR3 DNA reads as TGTGCCAGCAGCCTGGGTTCTACTGGAAACACCATATATTTT. V gene TRBV9 combines with J gene TRBJ1-3; no firm D call. The CDR3 extends over 14 amino acids. Germline CDR1 is SGDLS and CDR2 is YYNGEE. V was cut by 4 bases and J by 2 bases, with 10 bases left in between. Full variable domain (missing parts from reference TRBV9 and TRBJ1-3): DSGVTQTPKHLITATGQRVTLRCSPRSGDLSVYWYQQSLDQGLQFLIQYYNGEERAKGNILERFSAQQFPDLHSELNLSSLELGDSALYFCASSLGSTGNTIYFGEGSWLTVV.

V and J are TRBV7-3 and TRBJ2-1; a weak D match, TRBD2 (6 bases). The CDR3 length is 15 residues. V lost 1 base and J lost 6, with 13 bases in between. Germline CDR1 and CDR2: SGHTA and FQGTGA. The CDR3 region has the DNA TGTGCCAGCAGCTTAAACCGAGGAGGGATCAATGAGCAGTTCTTC. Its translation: CASSLNRGGINEQFF.

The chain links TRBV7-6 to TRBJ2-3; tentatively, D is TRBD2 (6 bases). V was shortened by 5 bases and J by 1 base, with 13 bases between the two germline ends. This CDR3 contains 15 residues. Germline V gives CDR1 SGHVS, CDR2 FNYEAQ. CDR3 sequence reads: CASSTLALRTDTQYF. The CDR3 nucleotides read TGTGCCAGCAGCACTCTAGCGCTCCGCACAGATACGCAGTATTTT.

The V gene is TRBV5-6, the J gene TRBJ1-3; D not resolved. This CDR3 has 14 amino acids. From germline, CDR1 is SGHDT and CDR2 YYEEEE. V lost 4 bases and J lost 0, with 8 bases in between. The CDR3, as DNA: TGTGCCAGCAGCCCGTTCTCCTCTGGAAACACCATATATTTT. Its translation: CASSPFSSGNTIYF.